The present entry profiles one TCR beta chain with its context. No antigen is known for it. Per germline, CDR1 SGHAT and CDR2 FQNNGV. Trimming took off 0 bases at V and 9 bases at J, with 9 bases between the two ends. The CDR3 extends over 13 amino acids. Produced via immunoSEQ multiplex PCR; TCRdb's table is partial and in-frame only. The repertoire holds roughly 14,000 clones, with roughly 82% as singletons. This sample is drawn from a study of OX40 agonist ivuxolimab in advanced cancers. Findings of the study overall: At 0.1 to 3.0 mg/kg, clonal expansion of CD4+ and CD8+ blood T cells had occurred by week 6.

This chain joins TRBV11-2 and TRBJ2-1; TRBD1 or TRBD2 may be the D gene (5 bases each). Sequenced here: CD4+ or CD8+ T cells sorted from blood, sampled in a trial of the OX40 agonist ivuxolimab. The sequence derives from an adult with an advanced solid tumor such as melanoma, head and neck, liver or kidney cancer. CDR3 in amino acids: CASSLDGASEQFF. The CDR3 DNA is TGTGCCAGCAGCTTAGACGGGGCGAGTGAGCAGTTCTTC.